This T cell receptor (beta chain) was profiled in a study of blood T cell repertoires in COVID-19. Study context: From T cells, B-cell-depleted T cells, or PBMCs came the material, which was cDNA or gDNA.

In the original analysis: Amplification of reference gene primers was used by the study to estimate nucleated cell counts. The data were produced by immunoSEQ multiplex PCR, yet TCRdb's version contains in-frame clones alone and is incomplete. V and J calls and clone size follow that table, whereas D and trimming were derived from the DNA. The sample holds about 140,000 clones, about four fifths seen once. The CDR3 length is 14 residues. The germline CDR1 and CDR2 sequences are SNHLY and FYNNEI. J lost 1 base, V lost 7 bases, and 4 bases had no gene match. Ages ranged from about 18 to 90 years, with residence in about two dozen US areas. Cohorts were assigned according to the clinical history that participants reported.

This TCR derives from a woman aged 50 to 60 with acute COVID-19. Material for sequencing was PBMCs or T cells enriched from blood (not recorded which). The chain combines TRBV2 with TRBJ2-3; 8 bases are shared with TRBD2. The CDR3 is CASNGRAGTDTQYF. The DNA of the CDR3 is TGTGCCAGCAACGGGAGGGCCGGCACAGATACGCAGTATTTT.